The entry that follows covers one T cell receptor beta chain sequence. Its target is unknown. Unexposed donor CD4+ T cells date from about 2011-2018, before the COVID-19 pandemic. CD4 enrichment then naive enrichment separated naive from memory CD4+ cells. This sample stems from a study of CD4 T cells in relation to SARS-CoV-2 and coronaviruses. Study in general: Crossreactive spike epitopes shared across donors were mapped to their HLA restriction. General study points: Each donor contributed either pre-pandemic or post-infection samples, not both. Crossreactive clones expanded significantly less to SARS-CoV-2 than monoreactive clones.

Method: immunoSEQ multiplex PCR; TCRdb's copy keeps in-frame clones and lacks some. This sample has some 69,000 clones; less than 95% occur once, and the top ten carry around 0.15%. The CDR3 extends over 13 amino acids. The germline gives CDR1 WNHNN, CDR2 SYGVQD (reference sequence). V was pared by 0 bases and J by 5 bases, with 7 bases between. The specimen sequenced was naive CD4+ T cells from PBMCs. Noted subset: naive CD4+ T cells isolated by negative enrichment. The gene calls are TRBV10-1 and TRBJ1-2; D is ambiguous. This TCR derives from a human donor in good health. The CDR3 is CASSESGNYGYTF. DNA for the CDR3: TGCGCCAGCAGTGAGTCCGGCAATTATGGCTACACCTTC.